These T cell receptor beta chains were read from a single sample in a study of CD8 T cells in ankylosing spondylitis. TCRdb itself ran the 5' RACE reads through MiXCR, one entry per CDR3 protein. The sample consists of some 130,000 distinct CDR3 sequences, around 9.3% of them appearing once. The sequencing sample was made of blood, either unsorted or a sorted T cell fraction (not recorded which). These receptors all come from a male donor with ankylosing spondylitis or in good health (not recorded which). Each CDR3 is given with its conserved first and last residue. A D gene is named only where the DNA matches it firmly.

d_call: TRBD1; j_call: TRBJ2-5; v_call: TRBV29-1; cdr3_aa: CSVEPRGQGGETQYF
d_call: .; j_call: TRBJ2-1; v_call: TRBV12-3/TRBV12-4; cdr3_aa: CASSPTHNEQFF
d_call: .; j_call: TRBJ2-1; v_call: TRBV4-3; cdr3_aa: CASSHQLGVPSSYNEQFF
d_call: .; j_call: TRBJ2-1; v_call: TRBV20-1; cdr3_aa: CSASGIKTANEQFF
d_call: TRBD2; j_call: TRBJ2-5; v_call: TRBV10-3; cdr3_aa: CAIRGSGGQETQYF
d_call: .; j_call: TRBJ2-4; v_call: TRBV6-1; cdr3_aa: CASSIPSGTAIQYF
d_call: .; j_call: TRBJ2-1; v_call: TRBV29-1; cdr3_aa: CSASGPSSYNEQFF
d_call: .; j_call: TRBJ1-2; v_call: TRBV4-3; cdr3_aa: CASSQGLGNYGYTF
d_call: .; j_call: TRBJ2-7; v_call: TRBV21-1; cdr3_aa: CASSRARVGYEQYF
d_call: TRBD2; j_call: TRBJ2-1; v_call: TRBV9; cdr3_aa: CASSEKLAGVFNEQFF
d_call: .; j_call: TRBJ2-3; v_call: TRBV7-8; cdr3_aa: CASSPKGTPPSTDTQYF
d_call: .; j_call: TRBJ2-1; v_call: TRBV7-3; cdr3_aa: CASSSNAAGEQFF
d_call: TRBD2; j_call: TRBJ2-7; v_call: TRBV7-9; cdr3_aa: CASTRTSASYEQYF
d_call: TRBD1; j_call: TRBJ2-7; v_call: TRBV12-3/TRBV12-4; cdr3_aa: CACSFFRTTGGISYEQYF
d_call: .; j_call: TRBJ2-5; v_call: TRBV7-2; cdr3_aa: CASSLGGPETQYF
d_call: TRBD1; j_call: TRBJ2-7; v_call: TRBV7-4; cdr3_aa: CASSSTTGGYNEQYF